The rows below give T cell receptor beta chains drawn from one sample of a study of blood T cell repertoires in COVID-19. TCRdb's table, derived via immunoSEQ multiplex PCR, lists solely in-frame clones and lacks some. Among about 190,000 clones listed, more than 75% were seen once. The specimen was peripheral blood. These receptors were obtained from a human donor in a cohort sampled during active COVID-19. The CDR3 runs from the conserved cysteine through the conserved F or W.

j_gene: TRBJ1-6; v_gene: TRBV4-1; CDR3aa: CASSQRDLGNSPLHF
j_gene: TRBJ1-1; v_gene: TRBV5-6; CDR3aa: CASSPRTGGGTEAFF
j_gene: TRBJ2-2; v_gene: TRBV2; CDR3aa: CASSERRGTGELFF
j_gene: TRBJ1-1; v_gene: TRBV5-1; CDR3aa: CASSQARGGQAEAFF
j_gene: TRBJ2-5; v_gene: TRBV7-8; CDR3aa: CASSLNSGRAPETQYF
j_gene: TRBJ2-1; v_gene: TRBV4-3; CDR3aa: CASSQGLASVVHEQFF
j_gene: TRBJ2-7; v_gene: TRBV5-1; CDR3aa: CASSTTGSPLAEQYF
j_gene: TRBJ2-5; v_gene: TRBV3-1/TRBV3-2; CDR3aa: CASSQSGGAQETQYF
j_gene: TRBJ1-6; v_gene: TRBV6-2/TRBV6-3; CDR3aa: CASSSLNSPLHF
j_gene: TRBJ1-5; v_gene: TRBV7-6; CDR3aa: CASSPHTGGMVAQHF
j_gene: TRBJ2-2; v_gene: TRBV9; CDR3aa: CASSSSPSSTGELFF
j_gene: TRBJ2-1; v_gene: TRBV27; CDR3aa: CASSPSTTWVDSEQFF
j_gene: TRBJ2-3; v_gene: TRBV30; CDR3aa: CAAKGQSTDTQYF
j_gene: TRBJ1-3; v_gene: TRBV7-9; CDR3aa: CASSPWEFSGNTIYF
j_gene: TRBJ2-2; v_gene: TRBV25-1; CDR3aa: CASSEFFGPGELFF
j_gene: TRBJ2-7; v_gene: TRBV7-2; CDR3aa: CASSPLTGLYEQYF
j_gene: TRBJ1-2; v_gene: TRBV5-4; CDR3aa: CASSTDRNYGYTF
j_gene: TRBJ2-1; v_gene: TRBV5-8; CDR3aa: CASRPQSRGYNEQFF
j_gene: TRBJ1-6; v_gene: TRBV5-4; CDR3aa: CASSAQTGAGSPLHF
j_gene: TRBJ2-4; v_gene: TRBV29-1; CDR3aa: CSVRGSIQYF
j_gene: TRBJ2-5; v_gene: TRBV2; CDR3aa: CASSEETQETQYF
j_gene: TRBJ1-2; v_gene: TRBV4-2; CDR3aa: CASSQEIGGYGYTF
j_gene: TRBJ2-5; v_gene: TRBV18; CDR3aa: CASSPQTGGGETQYF
j_gene: TRBJ2-3; v_gene: TRBV6-5; CDR3aa: CASSYGRGATDTQYF
j_gene: TRBJ2-3; v_gene: TRBV9; CDR3aa: CASSVEAGGGTDTQYF
j_gene: TRBJ1-5; v_gene: TRBV6-2/TRBV6-3; CDR3aa: CASSYEQDQPQHF
j_gene: TRBJ2-7; v_gene: TRBV19; CDR3aa: CASSITGKGHEQYF
j_gene: TRBJ2-7; v_gene: TRBV4-3; CDR3aa: CASSQDPFWPTYEQYF
j_gene: TRBJ1-5; v_gene: TRBV19; CDR3aa: CASSQSGNNLYSNQPQHF
j_gene: TRBJ2-2; v_gene: TRBV10-3; CDR3aa: CAVPGQGASGTSTGELFF
j_gene: TRBJ1-5; v_gene: TRBV28; CDR3aa: CASSFLTGGWDANQPQHF
j_gene: TRBJ1-2; v_gene: TRBV5-4; CDR3aa: CASSLGQGGYGYTF
j_gene: TRBJ2-3; v_gene: TRBV19; CDR3aa: CASSEGKGLDTQYF
j_gene: TRBJ1-5; v_gene: TRBV6-6; CDR3aa: CASRMGTINQPQHF
j_gene: TRBJ1-2; v_gene: TRBV7-9; CDR3aa: CASSRTGYGYTF
j_gene: TRBJ1-4; v_gene: TRBV12-3/TRBV12-4; CDR3aa: CASNWGPGEKLFF
j_gene: TRBJ1-1; v_gene: TRBV28; CDR3aa: CASSSTDTEAFF
j_gene: TRBJ2-3; v_gene: TRBV2; CDR3aa: CASSEGALAAVTDTQYF
j_gene: TRBJ1-1; v_gene: TRBV6-1; CDR3aa: CASSEGQRRLNTEAFF
j_gene: TRBJ1-4; v_gene: TRBV15; CDR3aa: CATSRGQGEKKLFF
j_gene: TRBJ2-2; v_gene: TRBV18; CDR3aa: CASSPEGNTGELFF
j_gene: TRBJ2-7; v_gene: TRBV3-1/TRBV3-2; CDR3aa: CASSQRGGGSEQYF
j_gene: TRBJ2-4; v_gene: TRBV18; CDR3aa: CASSLSAPDRLAKNIQYF
j_gene: TRBJ2-2; v_gene: TRBV5-1; CDR3aa: CASSLVSFQGNLAGGHTGELFF
j_gene: TRBJ2-7; v_gene: TRBV6-5; CDR3aa: CASSYKDRGIYEQYF
j_gene: TRBJ1-2; v_gene: TRBV9; CDR3aa: CASSVDQGFGLRGYTF